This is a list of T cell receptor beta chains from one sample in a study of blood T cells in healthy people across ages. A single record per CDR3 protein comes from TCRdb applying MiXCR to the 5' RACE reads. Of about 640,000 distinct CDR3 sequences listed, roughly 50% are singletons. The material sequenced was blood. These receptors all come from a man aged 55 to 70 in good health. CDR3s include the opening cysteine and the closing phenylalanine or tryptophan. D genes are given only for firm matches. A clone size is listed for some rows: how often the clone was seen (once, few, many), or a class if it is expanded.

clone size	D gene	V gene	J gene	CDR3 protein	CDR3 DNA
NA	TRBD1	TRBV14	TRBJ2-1	CASSQAPGQGLRYNEQFF	TGTGCCAGCAGCCAAGCGCCGGGACAGGGTTTGCGGTACAATGAGCAGTTCTTC
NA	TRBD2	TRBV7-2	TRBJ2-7	CASSPWVAGSYEQYF	TGTGCCAGCAGCCCCTGGGTAGCGGGGTCCTACGAGCAGTACTTC
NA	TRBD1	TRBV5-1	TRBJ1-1	CASSSTGEHSKAFF	TGCGCCAGCAGCTCGACAGGGGAGCACTCGAAAGCTTTCTTT
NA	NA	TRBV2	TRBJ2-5	CALGRPIQETQYF	TGTGCCCTGGGACGGCCGATCCAAGAGACCCAGTACTTC
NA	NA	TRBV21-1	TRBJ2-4	CASSKGPRLAKNIQYF	TGTGCCAGCAGCAAAGGCCCCAGATTAGCCAAAAACATTCAGTACTTC
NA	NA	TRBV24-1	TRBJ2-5	CATSDLHRPQETQYF	TGTGCCACCAGTGATTTGCACAGACCTCAGGAGACCCAGTACTTC
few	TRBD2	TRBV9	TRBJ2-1	CASSVAGGENYNEQFF	TGTGCCAGCAGCGTAGCCGGGGGGGAGAACTACAATGAGCAGTTCTTC
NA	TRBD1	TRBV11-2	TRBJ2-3	CASRDRVATDTQYF	TGTGCCAGCAGGGACAGGGTTGCCACAGATACGCAGTATTTT
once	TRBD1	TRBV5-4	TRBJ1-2	CASSPQQGARGYTF	TGTGCCAGCAGCCCGCAACAGGGGGCAAGGGGCTACACCTTC
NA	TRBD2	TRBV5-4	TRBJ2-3	CASSLDRGETDTQYF	TGTGCCAGCAGCTTAGACCGGGGGGAGACAGATACGCAGTATTTT
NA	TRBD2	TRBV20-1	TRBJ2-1	CSARVASGANEQFF	TGCAGTGCTAGAGTGGCTAGCGGGGCGAATGAGCAGTTCTTC
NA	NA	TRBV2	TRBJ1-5	CASKADGNQPQHF	TGTGCCAGCAAGGCGGACGGCAATCAGCCCCAGCATTTT
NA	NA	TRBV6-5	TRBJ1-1	CASSYSKRGSEAFF	TGTGCCAGCAGTTACTCGAAACGGGGTTCTGAAGCTTTCTTT
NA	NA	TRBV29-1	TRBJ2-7	CSVRPTSYEQYF	TGCAGCGTTCGCCCTACCTCCTACGAGCAGTACTTC
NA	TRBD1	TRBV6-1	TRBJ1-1	CASSGAGGSGTEAFF	TGTGCCAGCAGTGGCGCAGGGGGCTCGGGTACTGAAGCTTTCTTT
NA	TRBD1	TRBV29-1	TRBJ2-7	CSVEVTRDRAYEQYF	TGCAGCGTTGAGGTAACCCGGGACAGGGCCTACGAGCAGTACTTC
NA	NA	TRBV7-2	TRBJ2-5	CASSLRSNQETQYF	TGTGCCAGCAGCTTACGGAGTAACCAAGAGACCCAGTACTTC
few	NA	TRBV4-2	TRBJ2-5	CASSRVRTAMETQYF	TGTGCCAGCAGCCGAGTACGGACGGCCATGGAGACCCAGTACTTC
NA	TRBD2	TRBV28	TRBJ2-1	CASSLASSGSNEQFF	TGTGCCAGCAGTTTGGCGTCTAGCGGAAGCAATGAGCAGTTCTTC
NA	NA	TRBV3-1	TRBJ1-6	CASSHNTNAPLHF	TGTGCCAGCAGCCATAACACTAACGCACCCCTCCACTTT
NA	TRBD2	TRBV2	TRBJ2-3	CASSVAGGGTDTQYF	TGTGCCAGCAGTGTAGCGGGGGGCGGCACAGATACGCAGTATTTT
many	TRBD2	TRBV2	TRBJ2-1	CASSGTSGYNEQFF	TGTGCCAGCAGTGGGACTAGCGGATACAATGAGCAGTTCTTC
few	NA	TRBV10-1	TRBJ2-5	CASSDSQVETQYF	TGCGCCAGCTCCGACTCCCAAGTCGAGACCCAGTACTTC
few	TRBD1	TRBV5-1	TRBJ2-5	CASSLGTGMETQYF	TGCGCCAGCAGCTTGGGGACAGGGATGGAGACCCAGTACTTC
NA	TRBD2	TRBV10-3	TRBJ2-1	CAISESSGKASGEGEQFF	TGTGCCATCAGTGAGTCGTCAGGGAAGGCTAGCGGGGAAGGTGAGCAGTTCTTC
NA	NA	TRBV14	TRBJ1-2	CASSQGRNYGYTF	TGTGCCAGCAGCCAAGGTCGTAACTATGGCTACACCTTC
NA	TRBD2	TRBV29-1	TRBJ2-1	CSVGTLAGALNEQFF	TGCAGCGTCGGGACTCTAGCGGGGGCCCTCAATGAGCAGTTCTTC
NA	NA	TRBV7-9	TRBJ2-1	CASRRRDMGMNEQFF	TGTGCCAGCAGGCGCCGGGACATGGGAATGAATGAGCAGTTCTTC